In this sample, the clone carrying this TCR beta chain turned up many times. TCRdb re-called the RT-PCR reads through MiXCR, storing one row per CDR3 protein. The table shows approximately 720,000 distinct CDR3 sequences, with approximately 15% occurring only once. V was cut by 0 bases and J by 4 bases, with 12 bases left in between. The CDR3 has 15 amino acids. Germline V CDR1 and CDR2: ENHRY, SYGVKD. The sample was memory CD4+ T cells from blood. The chain couples TRBV10-3 to TRBJ1-2; D remains ambiguous. The origin of this receptor is a female donor in good health, serving as a healthy control. The CDR3 reads CAISESWEPIYGYTF. CDR3 nucleotide sequence: TGTGCCATCAGTGAGTCTTGGGAACCGATCTATGGCTACACCTTC.